These 27 T cell receptor beta chains share one sample of origin, sequenced in a study of neurological immune-mediated disorders. TCRdb analysed the 5' RACE reads with MiXCR anew, one entry per CDR3 protein. Seen here are some 79,000 distinct CDR3 sequences, about 14% observed once, and the top ten hold about 7%. Sequenced sample: PBMCs. The receptor source for this set is a woman in her forties or fifties in good health.

This clonotype was picked up many times. The chain joins TRBV5-1 to TRBJ1-5; maybe TRBD1 (5 bases). Deletions cut 0 bases from V and 2 bases from J, with 9 bases between. Germline V gives CDR1 SGHRS, CDR2 YFSETQ. The CDR3 is made up of 15 amino acids. CDR3 in amino acids: CASSLDGGRNQPQHF. The CDR3, as DNA: TGCGCCAGCAGCTTGGATGGGGGTCGCAATCAGCCCCAGCATTTT.

Ten or more counts support this clonotype. CDR3 sequence (DNA): TGTGCCAGCAGCTTAGCAGGAGCGACAGATACGCAGTATTTT. Translation gives CASSLAGATDTQYF. The chain uses TRBV11-2 and TRBJ2-3; D remains unclear. This CDR3 contains 14 residues. Germline V gene data show CDR1 as SGHAT and CDR2 as FQNNGV. The V end was cut by 1 base, the J end by 3 bases, with 8 bases between.

The table lists this clonotype with many counts. The chain couples TRBV5-1 to TRBJ2-5; D gene ambiguous. The CDR3 sequence is 14 residues long. The V end was cut by 4 bases, the J end by 5 bases, with 15 bases between. Germline assignment: CDR1 SGHRS and CDR2 YFSETQ. This CDR3 is CASSLTFYGETQYF. CDR3 bases: TGCGCCAGCAGCCTTACTTTTTACGGGGAGACCCAGTACTTC.

This clonotype was seen at least ten times. The CDR3 sequence is CSVEGGWAIQRHIQYF. DNA of the CDR3: TGCAGCGTTGAAGGTGGCTGGGCGATCCAACGTCACATTCAGTACTTC. V and J are TRBV29-1 and TRBJ2-4; D unclear. This CDR3 spans 16 amino acids. V dropped 1 base and J dropped 8 bases, with 21 bases sitting between them. Germline V gene sequence: CDR1 SQVTM, CDR2 ANQGSEA.

The genes are TRBV3-1 and TRBJ1-1; a weak D match, TRBD1 (5 bases). V was cut by 4 bases and J by 4 bases, with 13 bases left in between. Germline loops: CDR1 LGHDT, CDR2 YNNKEL (reference sequence). The CDR3 spans 14 residues. For the CDR3, the DNA is TGTGCCAGCAGCCTCAGGGTGGGGGTCACTGAAGCTTTCTTT. Amino acids: CASSLRVGVTEAFF.

The chain is built from TRBV5-5 and TRBJ2-5; 7 bases are shared with TRBD1. The V gene end was trimmed by 9 bases and the J gene end by 5 bases; junction bases not matched to a gene: 10. Germline CDR1 is SGHKS and CDR2 is YYEKEE (reference sequence). The CDR3 runs to 13 residues. CDR3 DNA sequence: TGTGCCACGGAAAGGACAGGCGGGGAGACCCAGTACTTC. It is translated as CATERTGGETQYF.

This clonotype has at least ten counts. The chain has TRBV20-1 and TRBJ2-7, with 7 positions matching TRBD1. This CDR3 contains 14 residues. CDR1 is DFQATT, CDR2 SNEGSKA, per germline (reference sequence). J was trimmed by 2 bases and V by 3 bases; bases with no gene match: 7. CDR3 protein: CSASRPGQTYEQYF. CDR3 nucleotides: TGCAGTGCTAGTAGACCGGGACAGACCTACGAGCAGTACTTC.

Concerning this clonotype itself: This may be a read error: a much more frequent sequence differs by one nucleotide. This sequence joins TRBV6-4 and TRBJ2-1, with D possibly matching TRBD1 (5 bases). The CDR3 length is 14 residues. Germline loops: CDR1 MRHNA, CDR2 SNTAGT. The CDR3 is CTSSDHYPGNEQFF. CDR3 nucleotide sequence: TGTACCAGCAGTGACCACTACCCAGGGAATGAGCAGTTCTTC.

This clonotype has ten or more counts. This chain connects TRBV20-1 to TRBJ1-2; D call uncertain. The CDR3 runs 12 residues. The germline V gene has CDR1 DFQATT and CDR2 SNEGSKA (reference sequence). CDR3: CSSLLRNYGYTF. CDR3 in DNA: TGCAGCTCCTTGCTCCGGAACTATGGCTACACCTTC.

This clonotype has a count of ten or more. This sequence joins TRBV7-8 and TRBJ2-7, with a weak D call TRBD1 (6 bases). Trimming took 4 bases from V and 8 from J, leaving 18 bases between them. Germline V gene lookup returns CDR1 SGHVS and CDR2 FQNEAQ. The CDR3 sequence is 14 residues long. Written as DNA, the CDR3 is TGTGCCAGCAGCTCCACGGGACATGGGTACAAGCAGTACTTC. It specifies CASSSTGHGYKQYF.

This clonotype was found a few times. One base away lies a much larger clone, so this may be a sequencing read error. The CDR3 sequence: CAIRIAGGAYEQYF. In DNA, the CDR3 is TGTGCCATCAGGATAGCAGGGGGTGCCTACGAGCAGTACTTC. The V and J genes are TRBV10-3 and TRBJ2-7, with 7 bases matching TRBD1. The V segment lost 6 bases and the J segment 2 bases; nucleotides outside the gene matches: 7. Germline V lookup: CDR1 ENHRY, CDR2 SYGVKD. The CDR3 runs 14 residues.

The table lists this clonotype with many counts. J is TRBJ2-1 and V is TRBV12-3 or TRBV12-4, with 10 nucleotides matching TRBD2. V was clipped by 2 bases and J by 8 bases; unmatched bases: 3. The CDR3 totals 14 residues. CDR3 bases: TGTGCCAGCAGTTTACTAGCGGGAGTTCATGAGCAGTTCTTC. Translating it yields CASSLLAGVHEQFF.

The chain is built from TRBV7-9 and TRBJ2-5; D gene uncertain. Germline lookup yields CDR1 SEHNR and CDR2 FQNEAQ (reference sequence). This CDR3 is 11 amino acids long. Trimming shortened V by 6 bases and J by 14 bases, and 16 bases separated the two germline ends. The CDR3 DNA reads as TGTGCCAGCAGTCAAGAGAAGACTCATTACTTC. This gives the protein CASSQEKTHYF.

This clonotype was found once. The chain couples TRBV4-1 to TRBJ1-5, with D unresolved. The CDR3 runs 15 residues. CDR1 and CDR2 from the germline V gene are MGHRA and YSYEKL. Trimming took 1 base from V and 0 from J, leaving 7 bases between them. The CDR3 DNA follows: TGCGCCAGCAGCCAAGTAGTGACTAGCAATCAGCCCCAGCATTTT. It yields the protein CASSQVVTSNQPQHF.

This clonotype was counted ten times or more. The V gene is TRBV7-2, the J gene TRBJ2-1; 7 bases align to TRBD2. Germline CDR1 and CDR2: SGHTA and FQGNSA. The CDR3 is 15 residues long. V lost 5 bases and J lost 9; bases outside the gene matches: 13. The chain's CDR3 is CASSREAGTLREQFF. CDR3 bases: TGTGCCAGCAGCCGAGAAGCGGGAACGTTGCGTGAGCAGTTCTTC. The full variable domain, completed using reference TRBV7-2 and TRBJ2-1, is GAGVSQSPSNKVTEKGKDVELRCDPISGHTALYWYRQSLGQGLEFLIYFQGNSAPDKSGLPSDRFSAERTGGSVSTLTIQRTQQEDSAVYLCASSREAGTLREQFFGPGTRLTVL.

There are many counts of this clonotype. A junction end diverges from the germline sequence, so it may reflect a read error. The chain combines TRBV7-2 with TRBJ2-1; 9 nucleotides agree with TRBD2. The V gene's germline CDR1 is SGHTA and CDR2 FQGNSA. CDR3 length equals 14 residues. This chain's CDR3 is CASSLAGAYNEQFF. As DNA, the CDR3 is TGTGCCAGCAGTTTAGCGGGGGCTTACAATGAGCAGTTCTTC.

In its sample, this clonotype was seen many times. V is TRBV27 and J is TRBJ1-2, with D unclear. The CDR3 contains 14 residues. Trimming pared 6 bases from V and 4 bases from J, leaving 15 bases between. CDR1 and CDR2 from the germline V gene are MNHEY and SMNVEV (reference sequence). CDR3 bases: TGTGCCAGCAGCCGCGAGGCCCTGGGCTATGGCTACACCTTC. This sequence encodes CASSREALGYGYTF.

There are many counts of this clonotype. CDR3 region: CASSQEGGRFSYEQYF. The CDR3 DNA sequence: TGTGCCAGCAGCCAAGAAGGGGGAAGGTTCTCCTACGAGCAGTACTTC. J is TRBJ2-7 and V is TRBV14, with D possibly TRBD1 on 6 matching bases. Trimming left V 0 bases short and J 0 bases short, with 12 bases between. The V gene's germline CDR1 is SGHDN and CDR2 FVKESK. The CDR3 extends over 16 amino acids.

This clonotype showed up many times. The CDR3, as DNA: TGTGCCAGCAGTTTGGAAACTGAAGCTTTCTTT. As protein: CASSLETEAFF. The chain joins TRBV12-3 or TRBV12-4 to TRBJ1-1; D ambiguous. This CDR3 contains 11 residues. V gave up 3 bases and J gave up 5 bases, with 4 bases separating them.

This clonotype occurred many times. The rearrangement links TRBV5-1 to TRBJ2-5; D is undetermined. Germline V lookup: CDR1 SGHRS, CDR2 YFSETQ. V dropped 0 bases and J dropped 2 bases, with 8 bases sitting between them. The CDR3 length is 14 residues. The CDR3 DNA reads TGCGCCAGCAGCTTGGTAGGAATTCAAGAGACCCAGTACTTC. It is translated as CASSLVGIQETQYF. The variable domain in full, completed from reference TRBV5-1 and TRBJ2-5, reads KAGVTQTPRYLIKTRGQQVTLSCSPISGHRSVSWYQQTPGQGLQFLFEYFSETQRNKGNFPGRFSGRQFSNSRSEMNVSTLELGDSALYLCASSLVGIQETQYFGPGTRLLVL.

This clonotype has ten or more counts. The chain carries TRBV5-1 and TRBJ2-3; TRBD2 might be the D (7 bases). The CDR3 consists of 14 residues. V was cut by 6 bases and J by 2 bases, with 13 bases left in between. The germline V gene has CDR1 SGHRS and CDR2 YFSETQ. In nucleotides, the CDR3 is TGCGCCAGCACGGCGGGGGCCTCCACAGATACGCAGTATTTT. Amino acids: CASTAGASTDTQYF.

The genes are TRBV5-1 and TRBJ2-1, with 8 bases aligning to TRBD2. V was clipped by 6 bases and J by 4 bases; unmatched bases: 6. This CDR3 comprises 14 residues. CDR1 is SGHRS, CDR2 YFSETQ, per germline. The CDR3 loop is CASTVGGVYNEQFF. In DNA form, the CDR3 reads TGCGCCAGCACCGTCGGGGGGGTTTACAATGAGCAGTTCTTC.

The sample holds many counts of this clonotype. The V call is TRBV20-1, the J call TRBJ2-1, with D unresolved. The V gene lost 0 bases and the J gene lost 9 bases, with 9 bases spanning the gap. In germline, CDR1 is DFQATT, CDR2 SNEGSKA (reference sequence). This CDR3 has 12 residues. This CDR3 is CSARDHRGEQFF. The CDR3 coding sequence is TGCAGTGCTAGAGATCATCGTGGTGAGCAGTTCTTC.

The V gene is TRBV12-3 or TRBV12-4, the J gene TRBJ1-2; TRBD1 matches 7 bases. CDR3 length equals 14 residues. V shed 6 bases, J shed 4 bases, and the junction held 8 bases outside the gene matches. In DNA, the CDR3 is TGTGCCAGCAGCTTTTCGAGGGGGCCCTATGGCTACACCTTC. Its protein is CASSFSRGPYGYTF.

This clonotype appeared many times. The rearrangement uses TRBV7-9 and TRBJ1-6; D is ambiguous. Trimming took 1 base from V and 0 from J, leaving 13 bases between them. The CDR3 is 18 amino acids. The germline V gene encodes CDR1 SEHNR and CDR2 FQNEAQ (reference sequence). The CDR3 region has the DNA TGTGCCAGCAGCTTAGAGTTCGACGGCAGCTCCTATAATTCACCCCTCCACTTT. It is translated as CASSLEFDGSSYNSPLHF.

This clonotype appeared many times. The chain employs TRBV5-1 and TRBJ2-2; no clear D. The CDR3 totals 15 residues. CDR1 is SGHRS and CDR2 is YFSETQ in the germline V gene. Trimming cost V 2 bases and J 1 base, with 9 bases left between them. The CDR3, as DNA: TGCGCCAGCAGCTTAAACCCAGGGAACACCGGGGAGCTGTTTTTT. Protein product: CASSLNPGNTGELFF.

This clonotype was seen many times. The V gene is TRBV20-1, the J gene TRBJ1-5, with 7 positions matching TRBD1. The CDR3 is 16 amino acids. The V gene's germline CDR1 is DFQATT and CDR2 SNEGSKA (reference sequence). The ends lost 3 bases at V and 7 bases at J; junction bases unmatched: 15. CDR3 sequence reads: CSARPFPRQGGQPQHF. Here the CDR3 DNA reads TGCAGTGCTAGGCCCTTTCCCCGACAGGGCGGACAGCCCCAGCATTTT.